The next 16 T cell receptor beta chains were all read from a single sample in a study of technical replicates of blood from four donors. Using immunoSEQ multiplex PCR, the repertoire was profiled, and TCRdb retains in-frame clones only, with some absent. The sample has around 70,000 clones, over 90% seen once. Sequenced input: T cells isolated from PBMCs. These receptors were taken from a human donor in good health.

The V call is TRBV12-2, the J call TRBJ1-2. TRBV12-2 is recorded as a pseudogene. CDR3 length: 13 amino acids. The CDR3 DNA sequence: TGTGTACCCGCCGGCGGGGGGGGGTCTGGCTACACCTTC. It is translated as CVPAGGGGSGYTF.

V is TRBV28 and J is TRBJ1-2, with TRBD1 identical over 7 bases. With 3 bases clipped from V and 8 bases from J, the junction kept 18 bases outside the gene matches. Germline V gene lookup returns CDR1 MDHEN and CDR2 SYDVKM. The CDR3 totals 17 residues. CDR3 in amino acids: CASSLGSQTGLGGGYTF. CDR3 DNA sequence: TGTGCCAGCAGTTTGGGTTCCCAGACAGGGTTAGGTGGCGGCTACACCTTC.

The table lists this clone with a count of one. The chain joins TRBV28 to TRBJ1-1; TRBD1 agrees at 9 bases. J lost 5 bases, V lost 4 bases, and 5 bases had no gene match. Germline CDR1 reads MDHEN; CDR2 reads SYDVKM. The CDR3 has 14 amino acids. In DNA form, the CDR3 reads TGTGCCAGCAGTTCGAGACAGGGGGTAACTGAAGCTTTCTTT. Its translation is CASSSRQGVTEAFF.

The gene calls are TRBV11-2 and TRBJ2-7; 11 bases agree with TRBD2. CDR3 size: 18 residues. The germline V gene encodes CDR1 SGHAT and CDR2 FQNNGV. The V gene end was trimmed by 1 base and the J gene end by 2 bases; junction bases not matched to a gene: 10. CDR3 DNA sequence: TGTGCCAGCAGCTTAGTTCGAGGGGGGACTAGCGGCACCTACGAGCAGTACTTC. This gives the protein CASSLVRGGTSGTYEQYF. Variable domain in full (rest from reference TRBV11-2 and TRBJ2-7): EAGVAQSPRYKIIEKRQSVAFWCNPISGHATLYWYQQILGQGPKLLIQFQNNGVVDDSQLPKDRFSAERLKGVDSTLKIQPAKLEDSAVYLCASSLVRGGTSGTYEQYFGPGTRLTVT.

V and J are TRBV9 and TRBJ2-7; a weak D match, TRBD2 (5 bases). The CDR3 runs to 13 residues. V lost 4 bases, J lost 5 bases, and 13 bases lay in between. The germline V gene has CDR1 SGDLS and CDR2 YYNGEE. The CDR3 region is CASSFKTNHEQYF. CDR3 in DNA: TGTGCCAGCAGCTTTAAGACTAATCACGAGCAGTACTTC.

This chain connects TRBV7-6 to TRBJ2-7; 9 bases match TRBD2. Germline CDR1 SGHVS, CDR2 FNYEAQ. The CDR3 spans 16 residues. Trimming took 4 bases from V and 2 from J; bases not matched to a gene: 9. CDR3 nucleotides: TGTGCCAGCAGCTCGGGTTGGGGCGGGAGGGCCTACGAGCAGTACTTC. It encodes CASSSGWGGRAYEQYF.

This sequence joins TRBV9 and TRBJ1-4; D is undetermined. V was cut by 1 base and J by 6 bases, with 10 bases left in between. The CDR3 contains 14 residues. CDR1 is SGDLS and CDR2 is YYNGEE in the germline V gene. As DNA, the CDR3 is TGTGCCAGCAGCGTAAGAGGGCTGGATGAAAAACTGTTTTTT. This codes for CASSVRGLDEKLFF.

This chain joins TRBV19 and TRBJ1-2, with D possibly being TRBD1 (6 bases). CDR3 length: 14 residues. Germline lookup yields CDR1 LNHDA and CDR2 SQIVND (reference sequence). Trimming removed 5 bases at V and 1 base at J, with 11 bases between. The CDR3 DNA reads TGTGCCAGTAGTCGGACAGAAAATAACTATGGCTACACCTTC. Protein product: CASSRTENNYGYTF.

This chain links TRBV30 with TRBJ1-4, with TRBD1 as a possible D gene (6 bases). V lost 0 bases and J lost 8, with 13 bases in between. CDR1 and CDR2 from the germline V gene are GTSNPN and SVGIG (reference sequence). This CDR3 has 14 amino acids. This chain's CDR3 is CAWSVRGGVEKLFF. CDR3 DNA sequence: TGTGCCTGGAGTGTACGGGGGGGCGTCGAAAAACTGTTTTTT.

The chain carries TRBV28 and TRBJ2-3, with TRBD2 matching over 7 bases. The germline V gene encodes CDR1 MDHEN and CDR2 SYDVKM. V shed 8 bases, J shed 0 bases, and the junction held 11 bases outside the gene matches. There are 16 residues in the CDR3. DNA of the CDR3: TGTGCCAGCCATGAGTTTGGGAGGGCGAGCACAGATACGCAGTATTTT. Its protein product is CASHEFGRASTDTQYF. The full variable domain, in which reference TRBV28 and TRBJ2-3 provide the parts outside the CDR3, is DVKVTQSSRYLVKRTGEKVFLECVQDMDHENMFWYRQDPGLGLRLIYFSYDVKMKEKGDIPEGYSVSREKKERFSLILESASTNQTSMYLCASHEFGRASTDTQYFGPGTRLTVL.

The CDR3 reads CASLLGGLRNTEAFF. CDR3 sequence (DNA): TGTGCCAGCTTGCTCGGGGGGCTTCGAAACACTGAAGCTTTCTTT. This chain links TRBV6-1 with TRBJ1-1; tentative D call: TRBD1 (6 bases). The CDR3 loop spans 15 amino acids. V was pared by 8 bases and J by 2 bases, with 18 bases between. Germline CDR1 reads MNHNS; CDR2 reads SASEGT.

J is TRBJ2-3 and V is TRBV4-1; D might be TRBD2 (5 bases). CDR3 length equals 15 residues. Trimming stripped 8 bases from V and 0 bases from J, with 15 bases between. The V gene's germline CDR1 is MGHRA and CDR2 YSYEKL. CDR3 amino acids: CASAVLERSTDTQYF. CDR3 bases: TGCGCCAGCGCGGTATTGGAGCGGAGCACAGATACGCAGTATTTT.

The genes are TRBV10-1 and TRBJ2-3, with 9 bases aligning to TRBD2. This CDR3 is built from 14 residues. V dropped 7 bases and J dropped 5; count of bases not matched to a gene: 7. Germline lookup yields CDR1 WNHNN and CDR2 SYGVQD (reference sequence). As DNA, the CDR3 is TGCGCCAGCACCGCGGGAGGGCCTAGAGATACGCAGTATTTT. Protein sequence: CASTAGGPRDTQYF.

This sequence joins TRBV5-4 and TRBJ1-6, with D unclear. Germline V gives CDR1 SGHNT, CDR2 YYREEE (reference sequence). This CDR3 has 14 residues. Deletions cut 4 bases from V and 8 bases from J, with 13 bases between. The DNA for the CDR3 is TGTGCCAGCAGCCCTGGGCAGTCCTATTCACCCCTCCACTTT. Its protein product is CASSPGQSYSPLHF.

This clone appeared once. The CDR3 DNA reads TGTGCCAGCAGTCTCACCGAGGCGGGTACGGAAGGGAAGCAGTACTTC. It specifies CASSLTEAGTEGKQYF. The J gene is TRBJ2-7, the V gene TRBV6-6, with TRBD2 as a possible D gene (5 bases). The CDR3 sequence is 16 residues long. V lost 5 bases to trimming and J lost 8 bases, with 25 bases between them. From germline, CDR1 is MNHNY and CDR2 SVGAGI (reference sequence).

The V and J genes are TRBV29-1 and TRBJ1-1; D remains ambiguous. V was pared by 4 bases and J by 5 bases, with 14 bases between. The germline CDR1 and CDR2 sequences are SQVTM and ANQGSEA. The CDR3 consists of 13 residues. The CDR3 sequence is CSVGRRLATEAFF. In DNA form, the CDR3 reads TGCAGCGTTGGTCGGCGGTTGGCGACTGAAGCTTTCTTT. Drawing the rest from reference TRBV29-1 and TRBJ1-1, the complete variable domain is SAVISQKPSRDICQRGTSLTIQCQVDSQVTMMFWYRQQPGQSLTLIATANQGSEATYESGFVIDKFPISRPNLTFSTLTVSNMSPEDSSIYLCSVGRRLATEAFFGQGTRLTVV.